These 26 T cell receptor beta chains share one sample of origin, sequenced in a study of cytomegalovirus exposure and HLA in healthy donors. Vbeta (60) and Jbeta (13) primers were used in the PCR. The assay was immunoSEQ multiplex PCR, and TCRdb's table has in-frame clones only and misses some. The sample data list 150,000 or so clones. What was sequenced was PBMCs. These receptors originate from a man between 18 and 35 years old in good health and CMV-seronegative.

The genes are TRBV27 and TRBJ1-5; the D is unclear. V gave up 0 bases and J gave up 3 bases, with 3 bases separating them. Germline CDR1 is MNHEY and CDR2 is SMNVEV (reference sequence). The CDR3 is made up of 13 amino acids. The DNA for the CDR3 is TGTGCCAGCAGTTTATCCCTCAATCAGCCCCAGCATTTT. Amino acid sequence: CASSLSLNQPQHF.

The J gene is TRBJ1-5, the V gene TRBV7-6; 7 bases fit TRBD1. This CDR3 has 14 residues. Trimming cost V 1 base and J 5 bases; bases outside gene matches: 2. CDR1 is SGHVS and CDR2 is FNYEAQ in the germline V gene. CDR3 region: CASSLDTGDQPQHF. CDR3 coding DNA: TGTGCCAGCAGCTTAGACACAGGGGATCAGCCCCAGCATTTT.

CDR3 in amino acids: CASSLEGAANNEQFF. The CDR3 DNA reads as TGCGCCAGCAGCTTAGAGGGGGCCGCAAACAATGAGCAGTTCTTC. The gene calls are TRBV5-1 and TRBJ2-1; TRBD1 aligns across 7 bases. Trimming removed 2 bases from V and 5 bases from J; junction bases left unmatched: 7. The germline V gene has CDR1 SGHRS and CDR2 YFSETQ. CDR3 size: 15 residues.

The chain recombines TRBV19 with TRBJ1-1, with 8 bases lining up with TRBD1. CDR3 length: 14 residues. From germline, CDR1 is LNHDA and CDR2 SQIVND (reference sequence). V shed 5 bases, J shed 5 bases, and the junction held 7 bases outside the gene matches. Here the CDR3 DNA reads TGTGCCAGTAGTCCGGACAGGGAGGGGACTGAAGCTTTCTTT. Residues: CASSPDREGTEAFF.

The CDR3 coding sequence is TGCGCCAGCAGGGGGACAGGGGGTCAGGACACTGAAGCTTTCTTT. Translating it yields CASRGTGGQDTEAFF. The rearrangement uses TRBV5-1 and TRBJ1-1; 11 nucleotides align to TRBD1. CDR3 length equals 15 residues. Germline V gene sequence: CDR1 SGHRS, CDR2 YFSETQ. J was trimmed by 3 bases and V by 5 bases; bases with no gene match: 6.

CDR3 DNA: TGTGCCAGCAGCTTTAGCGGGGGTAATCAAGAGACCCAGTACTTC. As protein: CASSFSGGNQETQYF. The chain recombines TRBV7-6 with TRBJ2-5; TRBD2 matches at 9 bases. Germline CDR1 reads SGHVS; CDR2 reads FNYEAQ. Losses at the gene ends were 3 bases for V and 2 bases for J; bases not matched to a gene: 4. CDR3 size: 15 residues.

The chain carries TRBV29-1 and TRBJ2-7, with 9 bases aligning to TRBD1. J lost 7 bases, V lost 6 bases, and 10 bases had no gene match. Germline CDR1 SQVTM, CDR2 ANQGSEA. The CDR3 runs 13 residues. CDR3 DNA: TGCAGCGTCCCCGGGACAGGGCCCCTTGAGCAGTACTTC. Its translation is CSVPGTGPLEQYF.

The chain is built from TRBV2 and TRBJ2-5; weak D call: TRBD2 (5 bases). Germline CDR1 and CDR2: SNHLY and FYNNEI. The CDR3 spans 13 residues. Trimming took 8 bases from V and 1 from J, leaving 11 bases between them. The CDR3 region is CASWERPQETQYF. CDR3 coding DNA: TGTGCCAGCTGGGAGCGGCCCCAAGAGACCCAGTACTTC.

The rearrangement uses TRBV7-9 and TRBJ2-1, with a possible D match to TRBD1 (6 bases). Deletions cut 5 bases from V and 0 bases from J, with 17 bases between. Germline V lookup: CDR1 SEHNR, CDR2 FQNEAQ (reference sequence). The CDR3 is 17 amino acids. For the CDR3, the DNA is TGTGCCAGCAGCCTGACGGACAGAATTAGCTCCTACAATGAGCAGTTCTTC. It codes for CASSLTDRISSYNEQFF.

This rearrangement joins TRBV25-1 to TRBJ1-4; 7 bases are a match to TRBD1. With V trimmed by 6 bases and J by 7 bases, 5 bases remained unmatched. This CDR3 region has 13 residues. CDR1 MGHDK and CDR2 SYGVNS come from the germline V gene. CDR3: CASSDRVAEKLFF. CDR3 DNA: TGTGCCAGCAGCGACAGGGTCGCTGAAAAACTGTTTTTT.

CDR3: CASSRVKATSGMGGQETQYF. Here the CDR3 DNA reads TGTGCCAGTAGTAGGGTCAAAGCGACTAGCGGGATGGGGGGCCAAGAGACCCAGTACTTC. The rearrangement links TRBV19 to TRBJ2-5; 11 bases are shared with TRBD2. The germline V gene has CDR1 LNHDA and CDR2 SQIVND (reference sequence). The CDR3 spans 20 residues. Trimming cost V 4 bases and J 1 base; bases outside gene matches: 17.

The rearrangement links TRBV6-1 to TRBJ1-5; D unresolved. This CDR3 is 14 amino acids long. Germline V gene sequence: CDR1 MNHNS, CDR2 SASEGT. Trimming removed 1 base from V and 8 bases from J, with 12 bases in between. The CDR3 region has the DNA TGTGCCAGCAGTGAAGGATCCGCGAGGGAGCCCCAGCATTTT. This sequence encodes CASSEGSAREPQHF.

For the CDR3, the DNA is TGCGCCAGCAGCTGGGAGGGGTTAGGCAATCAGCCCCAGCATTTT. It yields the protein CASSWEGLGNQPQHF. The V and J genes are TRBV4-1 and TRBJ1-5; maybe TRBD1 (5 bases). Trimming took 5 bases from V and 2 from J, leaving 13 bases between them. Germline V gene data show CDR1 as MGHRA and CDR2 as YSYEKL. This CDR3 spans 15 amino acids.

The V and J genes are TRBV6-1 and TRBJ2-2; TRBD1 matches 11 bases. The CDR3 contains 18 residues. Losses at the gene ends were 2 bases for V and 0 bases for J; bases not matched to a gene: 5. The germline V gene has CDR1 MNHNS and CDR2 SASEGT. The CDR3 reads CASSERGQGEPNTGELFF. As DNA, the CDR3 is TGTGCCAGCAGTGAAAGGGGACAGGGGGAACCGAACACCGGGGAGCTGTTTTTT.

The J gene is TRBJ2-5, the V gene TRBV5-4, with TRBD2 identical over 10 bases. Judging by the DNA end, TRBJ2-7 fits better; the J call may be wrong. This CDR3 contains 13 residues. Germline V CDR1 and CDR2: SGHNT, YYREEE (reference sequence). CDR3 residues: CASQLAGVNEQYF. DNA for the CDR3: TGTGCCAGCCAGCTAGCGGGAGTAAACGAGCAGTACTTC.

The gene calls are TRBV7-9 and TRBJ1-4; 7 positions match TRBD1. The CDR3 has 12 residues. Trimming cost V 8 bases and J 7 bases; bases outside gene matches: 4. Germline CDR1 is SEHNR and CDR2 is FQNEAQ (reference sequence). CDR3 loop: CASGTEREKLFF. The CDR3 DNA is TGTGCCAGCGGGACAGAGCGTGAAAAACTGTTTTTT.

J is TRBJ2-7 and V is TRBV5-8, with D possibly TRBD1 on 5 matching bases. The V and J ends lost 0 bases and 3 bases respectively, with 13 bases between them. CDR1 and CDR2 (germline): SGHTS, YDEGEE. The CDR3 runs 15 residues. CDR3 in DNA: TGTGCCAGCAGCTTGGGGGTTCAGGGATACTACGAGCAGTACTTC. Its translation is CASSLGVQGYYEQYF. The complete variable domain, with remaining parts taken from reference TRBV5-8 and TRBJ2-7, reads EAGVTQSPTHLIKTRGQQATLRCSPISGHTSVYWYQQALGLGLQFLLWYDEGEERNRGNFPPRFSGRQFPNYSSELNVNALELEDSALYLCASSLGVQGYYEQYFGPGTRLTVT.

This chain's CDR3 is CASNHEPGQGEKLRNIQYF. The CDR3 DNA reads TGCGCCAGCAACCACGAACCGGGACAGGGGGAAAAATTAAGAAACATTCAGTACTTC. The J gene is TRBJ2-4, the V gene TRBV4-3; 11 bases align to TRBD1. The V segment lost 7 bases and the J segment 6 bases; nucleotides outside the gene matches: 20. CDR3 length equals 19 residues. CDR1 is LGHNA, CDR2 YSLEER, per germline.

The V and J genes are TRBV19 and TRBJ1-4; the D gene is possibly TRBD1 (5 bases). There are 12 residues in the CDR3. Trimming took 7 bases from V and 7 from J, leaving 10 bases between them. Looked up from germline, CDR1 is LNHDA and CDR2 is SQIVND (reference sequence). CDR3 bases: TGTGCCAGTACAGGGATTGGTGAAAAACTGTTTTTT. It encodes CASTGIGEKLFF.

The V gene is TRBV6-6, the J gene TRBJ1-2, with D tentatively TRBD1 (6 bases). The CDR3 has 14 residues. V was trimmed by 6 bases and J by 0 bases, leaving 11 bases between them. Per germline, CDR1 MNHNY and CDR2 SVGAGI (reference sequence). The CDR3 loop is CASSLQGTNYGYTF. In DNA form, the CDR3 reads TGTGCCAGCAGCCTACAGGGTACTAACTATGGCTACACCTTC.

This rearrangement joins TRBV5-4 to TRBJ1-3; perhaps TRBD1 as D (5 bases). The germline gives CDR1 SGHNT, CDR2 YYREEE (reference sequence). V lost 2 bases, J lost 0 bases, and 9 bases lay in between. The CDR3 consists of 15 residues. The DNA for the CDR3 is TGTGCCAGCAGCTTACGGGGGACCTCTGGAAACACCATATATTTT. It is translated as CASSLRGTSGNTIYF. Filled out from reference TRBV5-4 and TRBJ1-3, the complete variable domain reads ETGVTQSPTHLIKTRGQQVTLRCSSQSGHNTVSWYQQALGQGPQFIFQYYREEENGRGNFPPRFSGLQFPNYSSELNVNALELDDSALYLCASSLRGTSGNTIYFGEGSWLTVV.

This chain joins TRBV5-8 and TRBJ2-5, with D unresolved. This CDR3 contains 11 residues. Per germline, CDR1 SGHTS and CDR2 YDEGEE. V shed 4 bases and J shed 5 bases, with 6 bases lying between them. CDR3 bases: TGTGCCAGCAGCCTCGTTGAGACCCAGTACTTC. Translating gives CASSLVETQYF. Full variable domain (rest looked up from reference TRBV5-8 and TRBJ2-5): EAGVTQSPTHLIKTRGQQATLRCSPISGHTSVYWYQQALGLGLQFLLWYDEGEERNRGNFPPRFSGRQFPNYSSELNVNALELEDSALYLCASSLVETQYFGPGTRLLVL.

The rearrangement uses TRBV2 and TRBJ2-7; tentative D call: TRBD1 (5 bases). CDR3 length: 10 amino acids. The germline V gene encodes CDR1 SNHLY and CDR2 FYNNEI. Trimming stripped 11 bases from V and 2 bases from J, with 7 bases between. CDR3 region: CAWGTYEQYF. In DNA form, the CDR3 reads TGTGCCTGGGGCACCTACGAGCAGTACTTC. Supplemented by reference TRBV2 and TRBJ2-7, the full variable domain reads EPEVTQTPSHQVTQMGQEVILRCVPISNHLYFYWYRQILGQKVEFLVSFYNNEISEKSEIFDDQFSVERPDGSNFTLKIRSTKLEDSAMYFCAWGTYEQYFGPGTRLTVT.

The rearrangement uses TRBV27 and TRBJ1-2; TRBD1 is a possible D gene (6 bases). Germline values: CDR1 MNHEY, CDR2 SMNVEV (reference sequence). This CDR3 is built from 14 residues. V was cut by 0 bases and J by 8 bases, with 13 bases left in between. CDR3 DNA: TGTGCCAGCAGTTTATCCACAGGGTTACGGGGCTACACCTTC. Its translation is CASSLSTGLRGYTF.

CDR3 DNA: TGCGCCAGCAGCTCGGGGCTACAGGGGAACACTGAAGCTTTCTTT. This codes for CASSSGLQGNTEAFF. The chain links TRBV5-1 to TRBJ1-1; D perhaps matches TRBD1 (6 bases). The CDR3 is 15 amino acids. Germline CDR1 and CDR2: SGHRS and YFSETQ. Between the trimmed V and J ends, which lost 3 bases and 1 base, there was a span of 13 bases.

DNA of the CDR3: TGTGCCAGCAGTTTGACGCCGGGACAGGGCTCCTACGAGCAGTACTTC. Translated, it gives CASSLTPGQGSYEQYF. The chain carries TRBV6-8 and TRBJ2-7; TRBD1 matches at 9 bases. Germline V gene lookup returns CDR1 MNHGY and CDR2 SAAAGT. The CDR3 extends over 16 amino acids. The junction had 7 bases not matched to a gene; V was cut back by 4 bases and J by 0 bases.